The rows below give T cell receptor beta chains drawn from one sample of a study of shared clonotypes between healthy human individuals. Sequencing used immunoSEQ multiplex PCR; TCRdb keeps in-frame clones, though not all of them. Of over a million clones listed, about four fifths were seen once; the top ten hold around 0.6%. Sample: memory CD4+ T cells from PBMCs. Every receptor here comes from a man in his late teens or twenties in good health. Some clones in this sample may be carry-over from other donors' samples. The CDR3 runs from the conserved cysteine through the conserved F or W. The D gene is left open where the match is weak. Clone sizes are given selectively: once, few, many, or a class where the clone is expanded.

clone size	V gene	D gene	J gene	CDR3 protein	CDR3 DNA
.	TRBV2	TRBD2	TRBJ2-1	CASSDAGGSYNEQFF	TGTGCCAGCAGTGACGCGGGAGGGTCCTACAATGAGCAGTTCTTC
.	TRBV5-1	.	TRBJ2-3	CASRPNFSTDTQYF	TGCGCCAGCAGACCCAATTTTAGCACAGATACGCAGTATTTT
.	TRBV7-3	TRBD1	TRBJ2-7	CASSLSTGDSYEQYF	TGTGCCAGCAGCTTGTCGACAGGGGATTCGTACGAGCAGTACTTC
.	TRBV6-4	TRBD1	TRBJ1-1	CASSYDRDRSTEAFF	TGTGCCAGCAGTTACGACCGGGACAGGTCTACTGAAGCTTTCTTT
.	TRBV7-3	.	TRBJ2-2	CVSSPRAAGELFF	TGTGTCAGCAGCCCGCGGGCCGCCGGGGAGCTGTTTTTT
.	TRBV18	.	TRBJ1-5	CASSPGSNQPQHF	TGTGCCAGCTCACCTGGGAGCAATCAGCCCCAGCATTTT
.	TRBV4-1	TRBD2	TRBJ2-3	CASSQVGTSGTDTQYF	TGCGCCAGCAGCCAAGTGGGAACTAGCGGGACTGATACGCAGTATTTT
.	TRBV9	.	TRBJ1-1	CASSEGGGAAFF	TGTGCCAGCAGCGAGGGAGGAGGGGCAGCTTTCTTT
.	TRBV7-2	.	TRBJ2-3	CASRGRGADTQYF	TGTGCCAGCAGGGGTCGAGGGGCAGATACGCAGTATTTT
.	TRBV6-1	TRBD1	TRBJ1-5	CASSEGARGGQPQHF	TGTGCCAGCAGTGAAGGGGCCAGGGGGGGACAGCCCCAGCATTTT
.	TRBV5-4	TRBD2	TRBJ2-7	CASSRDATSGSDEQYF	TGTGCCAGCAGCCGAGATGCGACTAGCGGGAGCGACGAGCAGTACTTC
few	TRBV19	.	TRBJ2-1	CASSIVGLNNEQFF	TGTGCCAGTAGTATAGTCGGACTAAACAATGAGCAGTTCTTC
few	TRBV14	.	TRBJ1-1	CASSQVKRHTEAFF	TGTGCCAGCAGCCAAGTAAAGAGACACACTGAAGCTTTCTTT
.	TRBV2	TRBD1	TRBJ1-1	CASRGQGVTFF	TGTGCCAGCAGGGGACAGGGGGTAACTTTCTTT
.	TRBV18	TRBD2	TRBJ2-1	CASSPGGAGANEQFF	TGTGCCAGCTCACCAGGCGGAGCGGGAGCCAATGAGCAGTTCTTC
.	TRBV18	TRBD1	TRBJ1-2	CASSPPQTGRLVRGYTF	TGTGCCAGCTCACCACCCCAGACAGGGCGACTGGTCCGGGGCTACACCTTC
.	TRBV29-1	.	TRBJ1-4	CSVARDRGSEKLFF	TGCAGCGTTGCCCGGGACCGGGGGTCCGAAAAACTGTTTTTT
few	TRBV18	.	TRBJ2-3	CASSRGASTDTQYF	TGTGCCAGCTCACGGGGGGCTAGCACAGATACGCAGTATTTT
.	TRBV27	.	TRBJ2-1	CASSLWGTGYNEQFF	TGTGCCAGCAGTTTATGGGGGACTGGCTACAATGAGCAGTTCTTC
.	TRBV9	.	TRBJ2-7	CASSVGFGLAAEQYF	TGTGCCAGCAGCGTAGGGTTTGGGCTAGCCGCCGAGCAGTACTTC
.	TRBV10-3	.	TRBJ1-5	CAISTAGGNQPQHF	TGTGCCATCAGTACGGCTGGGGGCAATCAGCCCCAGCATTTT
few	TRBV5-1	TRBD1	TRBJ1-4	CASSLDRGGGEKLFF	TGCGCCAGCAGCCTCGACAGGGGTGGGGGTGAAAAACTGTTTTTT
few	TRBV2	.	TRBJ1-2	CASKSGSSGGYTF	TGTGCCAGCAAAAGTGGGTCATCTGGCGGCTACACCTTC
.	TRBV19	TRBD2	TRBJ2-3	CASSRTSGREDTQYF	TGTGCCAGTAGCAGGACTAGCGGGAGGGAAGATACGCAGTATTTT
.	TRBV29-1	.	TRBJ1-1	CSVARGGLNTEAFF	TGCAGCGTGGCGAGGGGGGGGTTGAACACTGAAGCTTTCTTT
.	TRBV5-1	.	TRBJ2-6	CASRAPGGVGANVLTF	TGCGCCAGCAGGGCGCCAGGAGGCGTTGGGGCCAACGTCCTGACTTTC